This T cell receptor (beta chain) was observed in a study of identical twins. The V and J ends lost 5 bases and 1 base respectively, with 20 bases between them. The CDR3 sequence is 18 residues long. The germline V gene has CDR1 SNHLY and CDR2 FYNNEI. cDNA molecules carried unique molecular identifiers, and template switching added a universal primer site. A single record per CDR3 protein comes from TCRdb applying MiXCR to the 5' RACE reads. The sample includes roughly 230,000 distinct CDR3 sequences, about 9% of them seen just once. Only a few counts were recorded for this clonotype. This sample was shared with a second study, whose subject was yellow fever vaccine responses in identical twins.

Sample: CD8+ T cells sorted from blood. The origin of this receptor is a woman aged 18-29 years in good health. V is TRBV2 and J is TRBJ2-2, with D perhaps matching TRBD2 (5 bases). The CDR3 nucleotides are TGTGCCAGCAGTCATGTCCCCGCGGGCGCGGGGAACACCGGGGAGCTGTTTTTT. It encodes CASSHVPAGAGNTGELFF.